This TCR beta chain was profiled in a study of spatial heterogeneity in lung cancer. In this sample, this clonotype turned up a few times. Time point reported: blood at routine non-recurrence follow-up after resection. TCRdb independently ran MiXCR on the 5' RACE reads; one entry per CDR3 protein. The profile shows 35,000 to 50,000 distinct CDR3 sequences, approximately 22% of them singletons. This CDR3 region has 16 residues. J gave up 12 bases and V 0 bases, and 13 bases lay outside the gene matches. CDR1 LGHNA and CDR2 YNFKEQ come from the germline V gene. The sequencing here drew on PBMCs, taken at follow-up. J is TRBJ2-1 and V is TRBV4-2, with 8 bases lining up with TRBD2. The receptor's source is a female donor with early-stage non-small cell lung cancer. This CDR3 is CASSQERSLAAQGQFF. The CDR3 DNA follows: TGTGCCAGCAGCCAAGAACGATCACTAGCGGCCCAGGGGCAGTTCTTC.